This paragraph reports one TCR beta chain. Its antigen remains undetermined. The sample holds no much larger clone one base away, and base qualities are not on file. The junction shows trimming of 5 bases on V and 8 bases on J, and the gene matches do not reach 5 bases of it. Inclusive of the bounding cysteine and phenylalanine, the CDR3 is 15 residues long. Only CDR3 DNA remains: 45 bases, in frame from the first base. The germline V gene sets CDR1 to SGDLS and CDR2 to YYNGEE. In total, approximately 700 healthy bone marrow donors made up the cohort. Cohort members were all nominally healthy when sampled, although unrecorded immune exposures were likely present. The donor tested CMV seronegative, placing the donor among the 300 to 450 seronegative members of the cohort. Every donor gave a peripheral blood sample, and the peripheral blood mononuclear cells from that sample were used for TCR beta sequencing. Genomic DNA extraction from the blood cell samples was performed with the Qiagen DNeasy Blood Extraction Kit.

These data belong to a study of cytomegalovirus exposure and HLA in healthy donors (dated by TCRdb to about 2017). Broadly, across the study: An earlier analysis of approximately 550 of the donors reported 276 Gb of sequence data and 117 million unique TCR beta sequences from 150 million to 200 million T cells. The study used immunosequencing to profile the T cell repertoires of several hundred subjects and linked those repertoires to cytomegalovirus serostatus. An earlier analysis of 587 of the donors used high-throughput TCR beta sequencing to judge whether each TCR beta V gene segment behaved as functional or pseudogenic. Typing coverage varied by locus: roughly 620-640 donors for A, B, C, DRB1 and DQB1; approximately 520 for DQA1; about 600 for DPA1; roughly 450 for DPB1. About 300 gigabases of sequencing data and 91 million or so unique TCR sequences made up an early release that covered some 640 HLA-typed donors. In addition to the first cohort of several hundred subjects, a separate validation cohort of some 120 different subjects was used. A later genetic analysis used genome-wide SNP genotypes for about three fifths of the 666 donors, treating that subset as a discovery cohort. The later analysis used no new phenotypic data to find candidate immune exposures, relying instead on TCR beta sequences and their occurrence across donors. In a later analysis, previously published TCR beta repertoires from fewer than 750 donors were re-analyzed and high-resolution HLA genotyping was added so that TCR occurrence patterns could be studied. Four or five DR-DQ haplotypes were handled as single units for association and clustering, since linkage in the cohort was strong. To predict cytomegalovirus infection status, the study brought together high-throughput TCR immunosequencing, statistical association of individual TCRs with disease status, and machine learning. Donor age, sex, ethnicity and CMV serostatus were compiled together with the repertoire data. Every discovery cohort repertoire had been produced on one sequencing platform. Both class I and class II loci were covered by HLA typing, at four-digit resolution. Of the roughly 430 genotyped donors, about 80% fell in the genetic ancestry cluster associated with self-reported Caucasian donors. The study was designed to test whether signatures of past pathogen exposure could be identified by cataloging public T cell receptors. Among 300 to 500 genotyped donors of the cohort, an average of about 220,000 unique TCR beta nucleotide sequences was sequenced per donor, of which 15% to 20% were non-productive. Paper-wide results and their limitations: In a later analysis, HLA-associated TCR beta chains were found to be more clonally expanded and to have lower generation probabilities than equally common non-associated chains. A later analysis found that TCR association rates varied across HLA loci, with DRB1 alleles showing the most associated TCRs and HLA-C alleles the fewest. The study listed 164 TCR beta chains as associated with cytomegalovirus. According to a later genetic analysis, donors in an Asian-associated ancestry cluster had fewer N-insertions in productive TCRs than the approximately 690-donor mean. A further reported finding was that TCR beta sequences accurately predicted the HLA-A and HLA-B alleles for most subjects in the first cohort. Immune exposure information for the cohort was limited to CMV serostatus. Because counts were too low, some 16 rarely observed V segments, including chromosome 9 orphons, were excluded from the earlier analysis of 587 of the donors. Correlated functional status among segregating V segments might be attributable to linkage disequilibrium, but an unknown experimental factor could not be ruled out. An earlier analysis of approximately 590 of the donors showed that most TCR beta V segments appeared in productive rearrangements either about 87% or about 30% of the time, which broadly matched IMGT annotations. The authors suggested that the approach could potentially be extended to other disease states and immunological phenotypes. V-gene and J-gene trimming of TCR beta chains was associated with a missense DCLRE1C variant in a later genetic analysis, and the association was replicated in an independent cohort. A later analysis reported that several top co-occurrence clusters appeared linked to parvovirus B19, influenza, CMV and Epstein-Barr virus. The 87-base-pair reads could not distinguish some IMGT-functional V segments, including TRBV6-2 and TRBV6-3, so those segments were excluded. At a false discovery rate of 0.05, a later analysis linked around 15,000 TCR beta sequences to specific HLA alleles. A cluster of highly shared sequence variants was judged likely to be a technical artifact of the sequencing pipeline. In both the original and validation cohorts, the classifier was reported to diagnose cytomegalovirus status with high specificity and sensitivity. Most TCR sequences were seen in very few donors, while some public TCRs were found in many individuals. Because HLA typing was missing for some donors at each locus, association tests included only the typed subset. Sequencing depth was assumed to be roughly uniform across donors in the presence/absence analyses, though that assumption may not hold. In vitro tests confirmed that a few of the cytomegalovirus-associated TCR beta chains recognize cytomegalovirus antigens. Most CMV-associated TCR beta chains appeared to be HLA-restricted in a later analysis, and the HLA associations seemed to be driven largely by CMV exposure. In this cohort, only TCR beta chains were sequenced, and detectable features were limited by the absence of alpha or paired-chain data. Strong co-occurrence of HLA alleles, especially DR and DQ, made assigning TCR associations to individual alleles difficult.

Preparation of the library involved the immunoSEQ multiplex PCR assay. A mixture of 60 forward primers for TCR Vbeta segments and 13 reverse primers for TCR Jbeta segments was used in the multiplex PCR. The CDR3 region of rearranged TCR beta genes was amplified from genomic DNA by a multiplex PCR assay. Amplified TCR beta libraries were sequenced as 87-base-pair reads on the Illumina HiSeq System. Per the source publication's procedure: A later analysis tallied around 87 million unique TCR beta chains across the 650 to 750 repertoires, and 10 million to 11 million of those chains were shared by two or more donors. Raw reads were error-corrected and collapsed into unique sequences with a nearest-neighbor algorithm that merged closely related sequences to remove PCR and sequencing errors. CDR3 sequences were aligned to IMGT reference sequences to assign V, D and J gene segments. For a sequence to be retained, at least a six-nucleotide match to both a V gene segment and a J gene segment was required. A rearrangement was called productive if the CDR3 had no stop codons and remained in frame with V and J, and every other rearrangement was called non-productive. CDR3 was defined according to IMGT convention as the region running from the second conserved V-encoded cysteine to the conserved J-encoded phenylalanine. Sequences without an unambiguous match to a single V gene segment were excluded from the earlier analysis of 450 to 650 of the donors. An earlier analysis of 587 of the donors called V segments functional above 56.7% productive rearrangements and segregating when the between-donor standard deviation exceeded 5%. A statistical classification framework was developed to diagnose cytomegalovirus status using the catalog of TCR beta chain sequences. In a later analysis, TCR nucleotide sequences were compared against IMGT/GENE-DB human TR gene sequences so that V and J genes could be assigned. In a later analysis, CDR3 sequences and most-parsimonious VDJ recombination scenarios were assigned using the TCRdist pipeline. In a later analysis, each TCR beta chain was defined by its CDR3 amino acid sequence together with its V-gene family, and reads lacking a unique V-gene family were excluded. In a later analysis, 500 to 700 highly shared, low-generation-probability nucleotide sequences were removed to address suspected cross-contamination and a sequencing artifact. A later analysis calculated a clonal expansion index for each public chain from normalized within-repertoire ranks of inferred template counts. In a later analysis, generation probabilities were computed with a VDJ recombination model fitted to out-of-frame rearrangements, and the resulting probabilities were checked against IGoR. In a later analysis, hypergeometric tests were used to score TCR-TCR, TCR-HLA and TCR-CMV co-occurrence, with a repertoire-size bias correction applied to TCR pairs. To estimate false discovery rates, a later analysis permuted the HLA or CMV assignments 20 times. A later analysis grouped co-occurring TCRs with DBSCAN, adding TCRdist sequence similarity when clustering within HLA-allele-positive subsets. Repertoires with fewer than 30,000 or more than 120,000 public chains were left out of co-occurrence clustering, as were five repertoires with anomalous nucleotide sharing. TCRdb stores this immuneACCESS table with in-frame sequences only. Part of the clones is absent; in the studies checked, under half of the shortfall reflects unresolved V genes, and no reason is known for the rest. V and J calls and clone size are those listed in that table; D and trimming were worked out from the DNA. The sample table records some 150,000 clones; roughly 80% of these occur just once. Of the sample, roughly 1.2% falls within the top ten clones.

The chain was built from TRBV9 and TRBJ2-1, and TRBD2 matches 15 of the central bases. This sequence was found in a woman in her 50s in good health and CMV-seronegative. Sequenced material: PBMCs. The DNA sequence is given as TGTGCCAGCAGACGGACTAGCGGGGGGGCCGATGAGCAGTTCTTC. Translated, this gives CASRRTSGGADEQFF.